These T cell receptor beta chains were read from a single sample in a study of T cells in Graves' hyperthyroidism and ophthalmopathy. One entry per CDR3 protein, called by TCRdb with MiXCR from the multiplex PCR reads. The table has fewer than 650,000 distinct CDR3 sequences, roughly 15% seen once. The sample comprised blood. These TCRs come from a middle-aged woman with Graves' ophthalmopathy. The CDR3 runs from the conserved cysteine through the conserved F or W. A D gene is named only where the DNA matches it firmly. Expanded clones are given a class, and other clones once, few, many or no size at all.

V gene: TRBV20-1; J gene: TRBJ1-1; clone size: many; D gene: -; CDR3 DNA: TGCAGTGCTACCAGGGACCGGGGTATGAACACTGAAGCTTTCTTT; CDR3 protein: CSATRDRGMNTEAFF
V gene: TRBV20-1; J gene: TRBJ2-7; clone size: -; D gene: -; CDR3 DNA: TGCAGTGCTAGAGATAACTCCCCGGGACCGAGCTTAAGCTCCTACGAGCAGTACTTC; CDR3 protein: CSARDNSPGPSLSSYEQYF
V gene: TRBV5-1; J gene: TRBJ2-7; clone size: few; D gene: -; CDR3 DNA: TGCGCCAGCAGCTTGGGGGGAATCTACGAGCAGTACTTC; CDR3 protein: CASSLGGIYEQYF
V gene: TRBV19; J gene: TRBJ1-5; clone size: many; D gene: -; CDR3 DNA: TGTGCCAGTAGTATAGCGGGGGCTAGCAATCAGCCCCAGCATTTT; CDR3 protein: CASSIAGASNQPQHF
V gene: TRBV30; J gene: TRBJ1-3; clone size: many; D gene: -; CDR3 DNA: TGTGCCTGGAGGCAGGGAAACACCATATATTTT; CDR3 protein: CAWRQGNTIYF
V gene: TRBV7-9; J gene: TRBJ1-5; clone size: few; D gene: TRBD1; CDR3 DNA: TGTGCCAGCACCAAATCAGGGGGCGGTCAGCCCCAGCATTTT; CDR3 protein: CASTKSGGGQPQHF
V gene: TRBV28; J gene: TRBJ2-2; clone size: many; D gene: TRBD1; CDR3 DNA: TGTGCCAGCAATGTTATAGGACAGGGTATGACCGGGGAGCTGTTTTTT; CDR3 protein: CASNVIGQGMTGELFF
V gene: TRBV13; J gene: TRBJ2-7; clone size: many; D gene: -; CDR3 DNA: TGTGCCAGCAGCTCCCCGCGTAGGAGCCAGGGCTCCTACGAGCAGTACTTC; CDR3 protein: CASSSPRRSQGSYEQYF
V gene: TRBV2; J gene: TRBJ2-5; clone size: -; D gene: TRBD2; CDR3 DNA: TGTGCCAGCAGTGAAGCGCTTAGGGCTAGCGGGCAAGAGACCCAGTACTTC; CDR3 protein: CASSEALRASGQETQYF
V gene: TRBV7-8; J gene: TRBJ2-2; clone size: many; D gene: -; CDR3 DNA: TGTGCCAGCAGCAACCGGGTCCAGGGCACCGGGGAGCTGTTTTTT; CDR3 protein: CASSNRVQGTGELFF
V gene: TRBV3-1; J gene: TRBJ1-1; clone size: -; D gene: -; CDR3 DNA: TGTGCCAGCAGCCAAGAGGGGGCGTTAATGAACACTGAAGCTTTCTTT; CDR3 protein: CASSQEGALMNTEAFF
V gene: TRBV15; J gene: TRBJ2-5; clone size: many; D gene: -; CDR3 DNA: TGTGCCACCAGCAGACCCGGGACCAACCCTTGGGAGACCCAGTACTTC; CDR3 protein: CATSRPGTNPWETQYF
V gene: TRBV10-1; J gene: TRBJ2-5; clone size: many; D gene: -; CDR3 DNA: TGCGCCAGCAGTGATGCCCAGGAGACCCAGTACTTC; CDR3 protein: CASSDAQETQYF
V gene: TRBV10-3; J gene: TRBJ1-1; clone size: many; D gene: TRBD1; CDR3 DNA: TGTGCCATCAGTGAGCCGGCCGGGACAGGCCTGGGCACTGAAGCTTTCTTT; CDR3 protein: CAISEPAGTGLGTEAFF
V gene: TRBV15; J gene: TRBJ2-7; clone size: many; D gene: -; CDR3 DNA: TGTGCCACCAGCAGAGGTTTTACCTCCTACGAGCAGTACTTC; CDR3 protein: CATSRGFTSYEQYF
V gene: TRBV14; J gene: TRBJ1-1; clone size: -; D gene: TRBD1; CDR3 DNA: TGTGACAGCAGCCATCTTCCGGGACAGGGTAACACTGAAGCTTTCTTT; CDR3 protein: CDSSHLPGQGNTEAFF
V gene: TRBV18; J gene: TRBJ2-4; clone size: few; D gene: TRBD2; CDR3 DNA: TGTGCCAGCTCACCACTAGCGGGAGTCAAAAACATTCAGTACTTC; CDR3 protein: CASSPLAGVKNIQYF
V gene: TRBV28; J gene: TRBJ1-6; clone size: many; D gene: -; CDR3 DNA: TGTGCCAGCAGTTTATCGAGGGGGAATTCACCCCTCCACTTT; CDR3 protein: CASSLSRGNSPLHF
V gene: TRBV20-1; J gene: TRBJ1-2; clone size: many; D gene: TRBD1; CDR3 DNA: TGCAGTGCTAGTCAGGTGGACAGGGTCGACTATGGCTACACCTTC; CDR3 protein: CSASQVDRVDYGYTF
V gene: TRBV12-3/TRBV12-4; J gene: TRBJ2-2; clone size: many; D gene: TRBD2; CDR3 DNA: TGTGCCAGCAGGGCACTAGCGGGAGACACCGGGGAGCTGTTTTTT; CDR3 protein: CASRALAGDTGELFF
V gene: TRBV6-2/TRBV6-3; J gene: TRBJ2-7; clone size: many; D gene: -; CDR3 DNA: TGTGCCAGCAGTTTTCAGGACGAGCAGTACTTC; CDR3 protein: CASSFQDEQYF
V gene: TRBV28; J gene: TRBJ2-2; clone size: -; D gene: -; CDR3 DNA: TGTGCCAGCAGTTTAATCGGGGAGACCGGGGAGCTGTTTTTT; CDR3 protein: CASSLIGETGELFF
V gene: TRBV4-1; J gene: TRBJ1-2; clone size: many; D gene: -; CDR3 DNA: TGCGCCAGCAGCCAAGAGACAGGCTATGGCTACACCTTC; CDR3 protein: CASSQETGYGYTF
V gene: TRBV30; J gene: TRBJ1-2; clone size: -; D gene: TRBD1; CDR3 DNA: TGTGCCTGGAGCGGGGGACAGGGGGATTTCCTCACCTTC; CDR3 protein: CAWSGGQGDFLTF
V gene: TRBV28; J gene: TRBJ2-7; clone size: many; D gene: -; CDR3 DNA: TGTGCCAGCAGTTTAATTATGCGAGACGAGCAGTACTTC; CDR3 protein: CASSLIMRDEQYF
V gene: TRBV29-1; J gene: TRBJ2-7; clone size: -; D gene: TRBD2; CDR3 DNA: TGCAGCGTGACTAGCGGGAATGATGAGCAGTACTTC; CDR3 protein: CSVTSGNDEQYF
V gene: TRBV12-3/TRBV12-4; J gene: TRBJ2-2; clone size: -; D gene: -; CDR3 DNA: TGTGCCAGCAGTTTGTCCCCAGGAGGGGCCGGGGAGCTGTTTTTT; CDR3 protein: CASSLSPGGAGELFF
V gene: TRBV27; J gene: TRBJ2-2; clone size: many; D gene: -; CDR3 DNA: TGTGCCAGCTGCTCCGGGACAACCGGCACCGGGGAGCTGTTTTTT; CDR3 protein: CASCSGTTGTGELFF
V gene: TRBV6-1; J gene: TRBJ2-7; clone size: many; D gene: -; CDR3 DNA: TGTGCCAGCAGTGAAGCAGCTTACTACGAGCAGTACTTC; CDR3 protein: CASSEAAYYEQYF
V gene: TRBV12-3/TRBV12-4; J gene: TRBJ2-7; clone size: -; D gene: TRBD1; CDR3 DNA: TGTGCCAGCAGTAATACAGGGGTCGAGCAGTACTTC; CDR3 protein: CASSNTGVEQYF
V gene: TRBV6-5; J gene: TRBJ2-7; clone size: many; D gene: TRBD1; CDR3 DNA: TGTGCCAGCAAAACCCGGGACAGATCCTACGAGCAGTACTTC; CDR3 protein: CASKTRDRSYEQYF
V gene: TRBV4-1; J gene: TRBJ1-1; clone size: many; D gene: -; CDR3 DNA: TGCGCCAGCAGCCAAGTCCGGGGGGTGAACACTGAAGCTTTCTTT; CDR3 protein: CASSQVRGVNTEAFF
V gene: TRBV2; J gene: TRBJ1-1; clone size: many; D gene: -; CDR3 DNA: TGTGCCAGCAGTGAACGGACCGGGAACACTGAAGCTTTCTTT; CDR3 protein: CASSERTGNTEAFF
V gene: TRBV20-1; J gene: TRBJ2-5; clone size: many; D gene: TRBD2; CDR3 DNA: TGCAGTGGCGAACTAGCGGGGTTCCAAGAGACCCAGTACTTC; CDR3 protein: CSGELAGFQETQYF
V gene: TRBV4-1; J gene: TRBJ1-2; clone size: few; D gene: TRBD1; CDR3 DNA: TGCGCCAGCAGCCAAGAGACAGGGTTGTTAGGAGGCTACACCTTC; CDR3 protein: CASSQETGLLGGYTF
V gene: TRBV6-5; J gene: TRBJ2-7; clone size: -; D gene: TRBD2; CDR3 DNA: TGTGCCAGCAGTTACTCACTAGCGGGAGACACCTACGAGCAGTACTTC; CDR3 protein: CASSYSLAGDTYEQYF
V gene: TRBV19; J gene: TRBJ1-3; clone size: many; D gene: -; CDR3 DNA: TGTGCCAGTAGGGGCAGGGGATTCTATTCTGGAAACACCATATATTTT; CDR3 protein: CASRGRGFYSGNTIYF
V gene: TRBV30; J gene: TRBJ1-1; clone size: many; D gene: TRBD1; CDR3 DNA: TGTGCCTGGACCTTTGGGACAGACACTGAAGCTTTCTTT; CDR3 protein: CAWTFGTDTEAFF
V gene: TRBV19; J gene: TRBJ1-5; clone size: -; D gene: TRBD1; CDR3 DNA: TGTGCCAGTAGTATACAGGCAGGGGGCTACAGCAATCAGCCCCAGCATTTT; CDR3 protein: CASSIQAGGYSNQPQHF
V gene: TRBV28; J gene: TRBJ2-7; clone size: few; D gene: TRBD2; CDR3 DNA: TGTGCCAGCAGTTTAATAGCGGGAGCCCACGAGCAGTACTTC; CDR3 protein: CASSLIAGAHEQYF
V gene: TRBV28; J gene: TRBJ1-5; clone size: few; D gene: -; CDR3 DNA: TGTGCCAGCAGTTTAGATACTCTGAGGGGTCAGCCCCAGCATTTT; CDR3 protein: CASSLDTLRGQPQHF
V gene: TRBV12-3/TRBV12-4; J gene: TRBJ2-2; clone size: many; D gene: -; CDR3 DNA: TGTGCCAGCAGTTTCCCTGCTACCACCGGGGAGCTGTTTTTT; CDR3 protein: CASSFPATTGELFF